The 3 T cell receptor beta chains listed next were all sequenced from one sample in a study of T cell repertoires in cytomegalovirus infection. TCRdb ran MiXCR on the reads and lists one entry per CDR3 protein. The profile shows roughly 120,000 distinct CDR3 sequences, about 9.4% of them singletons. No antigen has been assigned to these receptors. The sample comprised PBMCs, sequenced either directly or after in vitro stimulation (not recorded which). These receptors originate from a human donor in good health (CMV status not recorded). Some clones in this sample may be carry-over from other donors' samples.

The CDR3 DNA is TGTGCCAGTACCACTAGCGGGAGCACCTACAATGAGCAGTTCTTC. This sequence encodes CASTTSGSTYNEQFF. This chain uses TRBV19 with TRBJ2-1; the match to TRBD2 covers 11 bases. The CDR3 is 15 residues long. Trimming took 7 bases from V and 2 from J; bases not matched to a gene: 4. Germline-derived CDR1 and CDR2 are LNHDA and SQIVND (reference sequence).

At least ten counts were recorded for this clonotype. The V call is TRBV12-3 or TRBV12-4, the J call TRBJ2-3; 7 bases are a match to TRBD1. This CDR3 has 15 residues. The V gene end was trimmed by 7 bases and the J gene end by 1 base; junction bases not matched to a gene: 8. CDR3: CASTYRGLGTDTQYF. The CDR3 DNA follows: TGTGCCAGCACCTATAGGGGGCTAGGCACAGATACGCAGTATTTT.

This clonotype has more than one count but fewer than ten. The rearrangement links TRBV9 to TRBJ2-1; 15 nucleotides line up with TRBD2. Unmatched junction bases numbered 14, after V lost 4 bases and J lost 0 bases. The CDR3 contains 21 residues. Germline CDR1 and CDR2: SGDLS and YYNGEE. The CDR3 DNA sequence: TGTGCCAGCAGCAACCACCCCGGGACTAGCGGGAGGCCAAGCTCCTACAATGAGCAGTTCTTC. Translation gives CASSNHPGTSGRPSSYNEQFF. Looking up the rest from reference TRBV9 and TRBJ2-1 gives the full variable domain: DSGVTQTPKHLITATGQRVTLRCSPRSGDLSVYWYQQSLDQGLQFLIQYYNGEERAKGNILERFSAQQFPDLHSELNLSSLELGDSALYFCASSNHPGTSGRPSSYNEQFFGPGTRLTVL.